The sequence of this T cell receptor beta chain was determined in a study of brain T cells in children with intractable seizures. Study results and limitations: Pre-surgery blood may have been undersampled, hiding some clones. HCMV serostatus was not known, and viral specificity came from CDR3 similarity only.

The germline V gene has CDR1 SGDLS and CDR2 YYNGEE. V gave up 4 bases and J gave up 5 bases, with 13 bases separating them. This CDR3 has 14 residues. The sequenced cases were selected for having the highest brain T cell transcript signatures. Only in-frame clones appear in the TCRdb table, and some are missing; sequencing was by immunoSEQ multiplex PCR. The repertoire holds around 80,000 clones, with approximately 89% as singletons. About this clone: What it binds is not known.

The receptor was isolated from a girl aged 2 to 10 with Rasmussen encephalitis and intractable seizures. The specimen was peripheral blood, collected at surgery. V gene TRBV9 combines with J gene TRBJ2-1; D is possibly TRBD1 (6 bases). This CDR3 reads CASSPRQEDNEQFF. In DNA, the CDR3 is TGTGCCAGCAGCCCCCGACAGGAGGACAATGAGCAGTTCTTC. The full variable domain, in which reference TRBV9 and TRBJ2-1 provide the parts outside the CDR3, is DSGVTQTPKHLITATGQRVTLRCSPRSGDLSVYWYQQSLDQGLQFLIQYYNGEERAKGNILERFSAQQFPDLHSELNLSSLELGDSALYFCASSPRQEDNEQFFGPGTRLTVL.